This TCR beta chain originates from a study of CD8 T cells in ankylosing spondylitis. Study-level points and caveats: Matched synovial fluid from ankylosing spondylitis patients was reported to be enriched for disease-linked clones. Some of these motif variants have turned up before, in reports on reactive arthritis synovial fluid and blood.

As to this clonotype: Its antigen is as yet unknown. A much larger clone sits a single nucleotide away, making a read error possible. Here the CDR3 omits its conserved ending phenylalanine or tryptophan, so a read error is the likely source.

Trimming cost V 7 bases and J 8 bases, with 20 bases left between them. The CDR3 has 14 residues. From germline, CDR1 is LNHDA and CDR2 SQIVND (reference sequence). A quantitative 5'-RACE method, one with molecular barcodes, was used to make TCR beta libraries. MiXCR, applied by TCRdb to the 5' RACE reads, yields one record per CDR3 protein. The sample gives some 240,000 distinct CDR3 sequences, around 7.8% of which show up once; 6.5% to 7% is in the top ten. The chain has TRBV19 and TRBJ1-2; possible D gene TRBD1, 5 bases. The sequence was collected from a male donor with ankylosing spondylitis or in good health (not recorded which). The sequenced sample consisted of blood, either unsorted or a sorted T cell fraction (not recorded which). CDR3 residues: CASNYWQGGGGYTY. DNA of the CDR3: TGTGCCAGTAATTATTGGCAGGGTGGCGGAGGCTACACCTAC.